Detailed here is one TCR beta chain. The protocol was immunoSEQ multiplex PCR, while the TCRdb copy is restricted to in-frame clones and leaves out a portion. The profile shows some 78,000 clones, 85% to 95% of them singletons. These data are taken from a study of technical replicates of blood from a handful of donors. Trimming shortened V by 0 bases and J by 2 bases, and 14 bases separated the two germline ends. CDR3 length equals 16 residues. Germline assignment: CDR1 SGHRS and CDR2 YFSETQ. The origin of this receptor is a human donor in good health. Material: T cells isolated from PBMCs. The chain uses TRBV5-1 and TRBJ2-5; maybe TRBD2 (5 bases). The CDR3 bases are TGCGCCAGCAGCTTGGGTGGGAGCTTAATGCAAGAGACCCAGTACTTC. This codes for CASSLGGSLMQETQYF.